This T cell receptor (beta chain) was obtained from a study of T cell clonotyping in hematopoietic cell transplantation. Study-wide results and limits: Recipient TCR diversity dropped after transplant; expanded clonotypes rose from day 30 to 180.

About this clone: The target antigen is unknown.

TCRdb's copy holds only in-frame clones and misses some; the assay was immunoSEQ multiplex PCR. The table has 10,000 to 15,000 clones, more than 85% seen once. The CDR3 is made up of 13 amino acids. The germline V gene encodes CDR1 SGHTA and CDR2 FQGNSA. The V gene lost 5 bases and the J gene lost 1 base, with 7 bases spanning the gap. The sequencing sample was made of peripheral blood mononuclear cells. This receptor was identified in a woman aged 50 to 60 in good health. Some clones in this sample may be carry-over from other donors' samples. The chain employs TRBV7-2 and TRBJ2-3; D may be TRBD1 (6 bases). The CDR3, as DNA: TGTGCCAGCAGCCGACAGGGCACAGATACGCAGTATTTT. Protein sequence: CASSRQGTDTQYF.